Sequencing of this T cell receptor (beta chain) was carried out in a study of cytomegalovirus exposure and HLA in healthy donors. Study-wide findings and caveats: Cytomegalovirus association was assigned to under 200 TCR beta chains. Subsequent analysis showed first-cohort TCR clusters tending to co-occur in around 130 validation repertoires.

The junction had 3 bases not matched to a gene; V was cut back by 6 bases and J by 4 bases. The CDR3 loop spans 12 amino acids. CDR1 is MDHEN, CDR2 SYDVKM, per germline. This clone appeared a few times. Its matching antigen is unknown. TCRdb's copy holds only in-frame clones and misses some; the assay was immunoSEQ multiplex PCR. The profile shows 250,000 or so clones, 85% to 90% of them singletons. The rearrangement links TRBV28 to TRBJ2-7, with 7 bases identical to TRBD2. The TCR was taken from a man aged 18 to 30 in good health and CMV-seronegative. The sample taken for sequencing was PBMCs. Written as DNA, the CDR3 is TGTGCCAGCAGGGCTAGCGGTTACGAGCAGTACTTC. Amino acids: CASRASGYEQYF.